The T cell receptor (beta chain) under discussion was sequenced for a study of blood T cell repertoires in COVID-19. Libraries were prepared by immunoSEQ multiplex PCR; TCRdb keeps only in-frame clonotypes and omits some of them. The sample shows about 240,000 clones, roughly 90% of them seen only once. This CDR3 spans 14 amino acids. Germline V CDR1 and CDR2: SNHLY, FYNNEI. With 0 bases removed from V and 8 bases from J, the gap between germline ends came to 13 bases. The sequence was collected from a man between 60 and 75 years old with acute or convalescent COVID-19. Sequencing was carried out using peripheral blood. The rearrangement joins TRBV2 to TRBJ1-2; TRBD1 is a possible D gene (5 bases). Written as DNA, the CDR3 is TGTGCCAGCAGTGAAGCGCTTCGGGGGACCGGCTACACCTTC. Encoded protein: CASSEALRGTGYTF.